This T cell receptor beta chain originates from a study of cytomegalovirus exposure and HLA in healthy donors. Findings of the study overall: Among TCR beta chains, those listed as cytomegalovirus-associated numbered some 170. As a later analysis revealed, most CMV-associated TCR beta chains appeared HLA-restricted.

This clone is a singleton in its sample. Antigen specificity is unknown. PCR employed 60 Vbeta and 13 Jbeta primers. In the authors' methods: Tens of millions of unique TCR beta chains, roughly 11 million of them shared, were counted by a later analysis. Generated by immunoSEQ multiplex PCR, the TCRdb table keeps only in-frame clones and is missing some. That table supplies the V and J calls and clone size; D and trimming were determined from the DNA. This table holds about 150,000 clones, more than 60% found once. Sequencing input: PBMCs. The TCR comes from a woman aged 40 to 49 in good health and CMV-seronegative.

CDR3 protein: CASSYRLTGAEQYF. The DNA of the CDR3 is TGTGCCAGCAGTTACCGACTAACAGGGGCCGAGCAGTACTTC. The J gene is TRBJ2-7, the V gene TRBV6-5; TRBD1 matches 7 bases. In germline, CDR1 is MNHEY, CDR2 SVGAGI. Trimming cost V 2 bases and J 6 bases; bases outside gene matches: 7. The CDR3 runs 14 residues.